This T cell receptor (beta chain) was identified during a study of Ad26.COV2.S vaccination and SARS-CoV-2 variants. For the study at large: A COV1001 Ad26.COV2.S trial-arm participant provided the sample.

Sequenced by immunoSEQ multiplex PCR; TCRdb stores in-frame clones only, minus some. This repertoire shows 300,000 to 450,000 clones, 85% found once; its top ten account for roughly 3.1%. Remarks on this clone: What it binds is unknown.

Study results and caveats: Ad26.COV2.S recipients had broader spike-specific TCRs (P = 0.0014). People who got the vaccine or the placebo had similar non-spike TCR breadth.

Treatment noted: 15 to 20 received Ad26.COV2.S at low or high dose, single or two shots; 5 received placebo; per-sample allocation not given. The samples date from day 63 after the first vaccine or placebo injection. The CDR3 loop spans 16 amino acids. The germline CDR1 and CDR2 sequences are SGHRS and YFSETQ. With 4 bases removed from V and 2 bases from J, the gap between germline ends came to 15 bases. Sequenced material: peripheral blood, taken in a trial of Ad26.COV2.S vaccine versus placebo. This receptor was obtained from a person aged 18-65 years who received the Ad26.COV2.S COVID-19 vaccine or a placebo. The chain carries TRBV5-1 and TRBJ2-2, with a weak D call TRBD2 (7 bases). CDR3 region: CASSQNGGANTGELFF. The CDR3 DNA reads TGCGCCAGCAGCCAAAATGGGGGGGCTAACACCGGGGAGCTGTTTTTT.